This T cell receptor beta chain was found in a study of blood T cell repertoires in COVID-19. Study at large: Specimens from acute and convalescent COVID-19 originated in the United States, Italy and Spain.

In the original processing: Scientists estimated how many nucleated cells there were by amplifying reference gene primers. TCRdb keeps only in-frame clones here, not all; method: immunoSEQ multiplex PCR. The V and J calls and clone size were taken over from that table, and D and trimming were inferred from the DNA. The table has some 200,000 clones, about nine tenths seen once. The V gene end was trimmed by 1 base and the J gene end by 10 bases; junction bases not matched to a gene: 9. Per the germline V gene, CDR1 is MNHEY and CDR2 is SVGAGI. This CDR3 is 16 amino acids long. Sequencing used PBMCs or T cells enriched from blood (not recorded which). The TCR was taken from a man younger than 40 in a cohort exposed to, infected with or recovered from COVID-19 (not recorded which). The chain uses TRBV6-5 and TRBJ1-6, with TRBD1 matching 8 bases. As DNA, the CDR3 is TGTGCCAGCAGTTACTATCCGGGACAGGACTTATCACCCCTCCACTTT. Its protein product is CASSYYPGQDLSPLHF.